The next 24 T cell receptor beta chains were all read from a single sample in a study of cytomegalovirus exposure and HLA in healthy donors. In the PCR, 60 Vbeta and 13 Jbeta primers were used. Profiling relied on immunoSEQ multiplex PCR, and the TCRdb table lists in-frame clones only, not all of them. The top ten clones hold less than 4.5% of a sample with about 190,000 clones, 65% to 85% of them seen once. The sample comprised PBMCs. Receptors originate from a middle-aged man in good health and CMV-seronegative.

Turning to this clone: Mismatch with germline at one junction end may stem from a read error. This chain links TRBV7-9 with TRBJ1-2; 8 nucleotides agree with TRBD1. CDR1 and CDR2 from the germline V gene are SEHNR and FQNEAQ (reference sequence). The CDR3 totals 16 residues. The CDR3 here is CSSSLPGQESNYGYTF. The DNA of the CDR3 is TGTTCCAGCAGCTTACCGGGACAGGAGTCTAACTATGGCTACACCTTC.

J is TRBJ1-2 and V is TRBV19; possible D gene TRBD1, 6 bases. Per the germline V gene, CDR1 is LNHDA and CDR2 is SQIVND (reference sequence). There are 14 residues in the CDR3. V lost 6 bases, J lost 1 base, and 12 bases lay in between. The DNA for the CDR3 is TGTGCCAGTAGCCAGACAGGAAATAACTATGGCTACACCTTC. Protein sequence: CASSQTGNNYGYTF.

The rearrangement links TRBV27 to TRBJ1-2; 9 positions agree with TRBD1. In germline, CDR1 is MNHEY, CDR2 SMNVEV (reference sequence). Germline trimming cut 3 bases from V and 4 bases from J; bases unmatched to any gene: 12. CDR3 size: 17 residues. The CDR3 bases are TGTGCCAGCAGTTTCTCCGGGACAGGGAATTACGCCTATGGCTACACCTTC. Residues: CASSFSGTGNYAYGYTF.

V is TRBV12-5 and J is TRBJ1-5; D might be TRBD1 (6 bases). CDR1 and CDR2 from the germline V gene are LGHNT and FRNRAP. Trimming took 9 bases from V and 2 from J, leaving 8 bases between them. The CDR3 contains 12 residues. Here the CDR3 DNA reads TGTGCTAGCGAGGGGGGCAATCAGCCCCAGCATTTT. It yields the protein CASEGGNQPQHF.

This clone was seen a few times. CDR3 coding DNA: TGTGCCAGCAGCCCGACAGGGGCCAATTCACCCCTCCACTTT. It is translated as CASSPTGANSPLHF. This sequence joins TRBV5-6 and TRBJ1-6; TRBD1 agrees at 8 bases. The CDR3 extends over 14 amino acids. J was trimmed by 7 bases and V by 4 bases; bases with no gene match: 4. From germline, CDR1 is SGHDT and CDR2 YYEEEE.

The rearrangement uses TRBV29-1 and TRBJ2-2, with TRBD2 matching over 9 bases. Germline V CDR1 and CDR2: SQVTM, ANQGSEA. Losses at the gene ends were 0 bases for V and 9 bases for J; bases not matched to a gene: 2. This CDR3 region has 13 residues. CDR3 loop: CSVEDAGGRELFF. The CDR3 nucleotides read TGCAGCGTTGAAGACGCGGGGGGGAGGGAGCTGTTTTTT.

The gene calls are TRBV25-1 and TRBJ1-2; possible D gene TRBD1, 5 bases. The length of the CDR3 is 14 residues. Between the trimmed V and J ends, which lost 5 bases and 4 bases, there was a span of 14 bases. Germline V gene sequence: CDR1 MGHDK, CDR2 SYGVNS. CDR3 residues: CASSRMGQGYGYTF. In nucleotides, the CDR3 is TGTGCCAGCAGTCGAATGGGGCAGGGCTATGGCTACACCTTC.

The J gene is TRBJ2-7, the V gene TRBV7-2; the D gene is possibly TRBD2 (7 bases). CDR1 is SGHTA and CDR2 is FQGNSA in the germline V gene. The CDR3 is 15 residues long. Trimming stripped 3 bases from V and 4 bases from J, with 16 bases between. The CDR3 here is CASSLGGGLVYEQYF. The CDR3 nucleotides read TGTGCCAGCAGCTTGGGGGGGGGCTTAGTTTACGAGCAGTACTTC.

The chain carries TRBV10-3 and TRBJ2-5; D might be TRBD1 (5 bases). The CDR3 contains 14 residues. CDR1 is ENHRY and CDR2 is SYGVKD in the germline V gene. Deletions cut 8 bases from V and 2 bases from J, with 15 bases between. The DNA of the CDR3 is TGTGCCATCGGGGCCCGCAGACAGCAAGAGACCCAGTACTTC. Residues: CAIGARRQQETQYF.

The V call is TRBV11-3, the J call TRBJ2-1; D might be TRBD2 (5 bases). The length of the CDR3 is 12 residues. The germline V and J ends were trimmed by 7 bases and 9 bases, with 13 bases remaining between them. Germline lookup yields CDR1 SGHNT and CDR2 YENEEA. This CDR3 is CASNIEGGEQFF. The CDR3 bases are TGTGCCAGCAATATTGAGGGCGGTGAGCAGTTCTTC.

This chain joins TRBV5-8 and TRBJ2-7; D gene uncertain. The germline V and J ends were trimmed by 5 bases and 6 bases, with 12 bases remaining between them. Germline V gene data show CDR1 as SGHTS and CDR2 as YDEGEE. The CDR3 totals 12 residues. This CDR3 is CASSSRFGEQYF. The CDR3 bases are TGTGCCAGCAGTTCTAGATTCGGCGAGCAGTACTTC.

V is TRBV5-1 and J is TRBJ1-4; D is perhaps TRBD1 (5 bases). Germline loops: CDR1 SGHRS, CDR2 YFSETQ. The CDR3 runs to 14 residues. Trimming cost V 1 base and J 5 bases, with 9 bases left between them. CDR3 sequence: CASSLTGDNEKLFF. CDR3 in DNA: TGCGCCAGCAGCTTGACGGGGGACAATGAAAAACTGTTTTTT.

Here the CDR3 DNA reads TGTGCCATCAGCGGGGACATGGAAGCTTTCTTT. This encodes CAISGDMEAFF. This rearrangement joins TRBV10-3 to TRBJ1-1; weak D call: TRBD1 (6 bases). The CDR3 is 11 amino acids. Germline CDR1 is ENHRY and CDR2 is SYGVKD. V was trimmed by 6 bases and J by 8 bases, leaving 10 bases between them.

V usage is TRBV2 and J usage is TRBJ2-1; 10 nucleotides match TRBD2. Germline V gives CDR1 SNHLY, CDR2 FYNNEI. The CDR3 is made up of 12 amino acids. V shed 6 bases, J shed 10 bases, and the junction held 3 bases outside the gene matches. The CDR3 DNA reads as TGTGCCAGCAGAGCTAGCGGGGGCGAGCAGTTCTTC. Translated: CASRASGGEQFF.

The CDR3 protein is CASSPWAGEGNEQFF. DNA for the CDR3: TGTGCCAGCAGCCCGTGGGCGGGGGAAGGTAATGAGCAGTTCTTC. The chain carries TRBV7-2 and TRBJ2-1; TRBD2 agrees at 7 bases. This CDR3 comprises 15 residues. In germline, CDR1 is SGHTA, CDR2 FQGNSA. Losses at the gene ends were 5 bases for V and 7 bases for J; bases not matched to a gene: 11. The full variable domain, its missing parts supplied by reference TRBV7-2 and TRBJ2-1, is GAGVSQSPSNKVTEKGKDVELRCDPISGHTALYWYRQSLGQGLEFLIYFQGNSAPDKSGLPSDRFSAERTGGSVSTLTIQRTQQEDSAVYLCASSPWAGEGNEQFFGPGTRLTVL.

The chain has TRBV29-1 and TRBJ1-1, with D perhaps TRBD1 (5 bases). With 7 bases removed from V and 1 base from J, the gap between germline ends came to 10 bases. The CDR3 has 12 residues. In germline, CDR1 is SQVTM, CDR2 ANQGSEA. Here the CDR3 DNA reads TGCAGCGGGGGCAGGGAGAACACTGAAGCTTTCTTT. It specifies CSGGRENTEAFF.

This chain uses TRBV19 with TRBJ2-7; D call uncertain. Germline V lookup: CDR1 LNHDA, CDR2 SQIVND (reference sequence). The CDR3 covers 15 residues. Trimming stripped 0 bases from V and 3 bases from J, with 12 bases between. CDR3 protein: CASSIDLPRGYEQYF. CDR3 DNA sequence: TGTGCCAGTAGTATAGATCTACCGAGAGGCTACGAGCAGTACTTC.

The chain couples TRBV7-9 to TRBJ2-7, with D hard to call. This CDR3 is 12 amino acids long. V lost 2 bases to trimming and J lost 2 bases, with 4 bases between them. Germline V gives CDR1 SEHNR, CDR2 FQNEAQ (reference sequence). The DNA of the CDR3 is TGTGCCAGCAGCTTACCGGCCTACGAGCAGTACTTC. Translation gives CASSLPAYEQYF.

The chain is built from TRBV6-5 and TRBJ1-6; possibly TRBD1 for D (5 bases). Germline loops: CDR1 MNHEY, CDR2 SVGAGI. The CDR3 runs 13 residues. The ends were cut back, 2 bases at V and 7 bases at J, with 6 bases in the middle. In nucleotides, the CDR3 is TGTGCCAGCAGTTACGACAGCAATTCACCCCTCCACTTT. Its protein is CASSYDSNSPLHF.

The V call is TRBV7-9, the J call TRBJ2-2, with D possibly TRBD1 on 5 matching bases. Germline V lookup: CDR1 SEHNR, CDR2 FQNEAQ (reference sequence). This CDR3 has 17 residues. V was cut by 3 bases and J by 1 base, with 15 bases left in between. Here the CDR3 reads CASSFVTATKNTGELFF. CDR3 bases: TGTGCCAGCAGCTTCGTGACAGCTACGAAGAACACCGGGGAGCTGTTTTTT.

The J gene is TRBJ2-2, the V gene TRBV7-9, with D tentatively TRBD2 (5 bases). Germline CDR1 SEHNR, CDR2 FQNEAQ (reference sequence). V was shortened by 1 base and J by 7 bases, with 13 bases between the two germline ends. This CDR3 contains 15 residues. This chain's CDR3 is CASSLGRGSGGELFF. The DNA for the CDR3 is TGTGCCAGCAGCTTAGGTCGGGGAAGTGGCGGGGAGCTGTTTTTT.

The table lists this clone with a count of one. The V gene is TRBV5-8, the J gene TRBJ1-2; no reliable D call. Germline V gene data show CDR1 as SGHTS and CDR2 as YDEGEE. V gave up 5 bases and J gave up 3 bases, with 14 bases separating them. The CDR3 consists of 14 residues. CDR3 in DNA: TGTGCCAGCAGTCATAGATCGTTGGACTATGGCTACACCTTC. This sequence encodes CASSHRSLDYGYTF.

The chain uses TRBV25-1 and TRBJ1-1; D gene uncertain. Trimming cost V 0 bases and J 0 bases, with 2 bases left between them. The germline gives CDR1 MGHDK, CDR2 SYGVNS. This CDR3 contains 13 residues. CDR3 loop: CASSEYMNTEAFF. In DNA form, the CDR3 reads TGTGCCAGCAGTGAATATATGAACACTGAAGCTTTCTTT.

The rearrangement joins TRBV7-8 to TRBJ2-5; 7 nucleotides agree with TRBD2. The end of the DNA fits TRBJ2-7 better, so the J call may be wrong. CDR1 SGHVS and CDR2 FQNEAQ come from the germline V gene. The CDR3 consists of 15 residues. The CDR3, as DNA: TGTGCCAGCAGCCGGACGGCGGGGGATATCGACGAGCAGTACTTC. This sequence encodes CASSRTAGDIDEQYF.